Included here is one TCR beta chain sequence, with context. Two consecutive negative NP/OP PCR tests, clearance, or resolved symptoms defined Cohort 3 recovery. The sample comes from a study of blood T cell repertoires in COVID-19. Study background: Collection of acute and convalescent COVID-19 samples took place in the United States, Italy and Spain. From T cells, B-cell-depleted T cells, or PBMCs came the material, which was cDNA or gDNA.

CDR1 and CDR2 from the germline V gene are PRHDT and FYEKMQ (reference sequence). V was clipped by 5 bases and J by 1 base, with 8 bases between them. This CDR3 has 13 residues. In the original workflow: Reference gene primer amplification in the assay estimated nucleated cell counts. Profiling relied on immunoSEQ multiplex PCR, and the TCRdb table lists in-frame clones only, not all of them. V and J calls and clone size come straight from that table; D and trimming were deduced from the DNA. The table lists 230,000 or so clones, around 90% of them singletons. The chain recombines TRBV13 with TRBJ1-1; a possible D gene is TRBD1 (5 bases). The origin of this receptor is a woman in her 30s who had recovered from COVID-19. Source material: PBMCs or T cells enriched from blood (not recorded which). The CDR3 is CASSLRGNTEAFF. DNA of the CDR3: TGTGCCAGCAGCCTAAGGGGGAACACTGAAGCTTTCTTT. Combining the CDR3 with reference TRBV13 and TRBJ1-1 gives the whole variable domain AAGVIQSPRHLIKEKRETATLKCYPIPRHDTVYWYQQGPGQDPQFLISFYEKMQSDKGSIPDRFSAQQFSDYHSELNMSSLELGDSALYFCASSLRGNTEAFFGQGTRLTVV.